This TCR beta chain derives from a study of blood T cell repertoires in COVID-19. As for the study in general: Italy, Spain and the United States were the sources of the convalescent and acute COVID-19 samples. PBMCs, B-cell-depleted T cells, or T cells provided the cDNA or gDNA that made up the material.

Per the germline V gene, CDR1 is SGDLS and CDR2 is YYNGEE. Trimming took off 1 base at V and 2 bases at J, with 8 bases between the two ends. The CDR3 is 14 amino acids. As handled by the study authors: Estimation of nucleated cell counts relied on the amplification of reference gene primers. TCRdb's copy holds only in-frame clones and misses some; the assay was immunoSEQ multiplex PCR. The V and J calls and clone size come from that table; D and trimming were worked out from the DNA. The top ten hold roughly 9.7% of the sample, which has roughly 200,000 clones, approximately 83% seen once. The receptor was isolated from a human donor with active or convalescent COVID-19. The donor label of this sample is uncertain. The J gene is TRBJ2-3, the V gene TRBV9, with no clear D. Sequencing used peripheral blood. DNA for the CDR3: TGTGCCAGCAGCGTAACCACTAACACAGATACGCAGTATTTT. Translation: CASSVTTNTDTQYF.